This T cell receptor (beta chain) is drawn from a study of blood T cell repertoires in COVID-19. Profiled with immunoSEQ multiplex PCR; TCRdb holds only in-frame clones, not every one. The data show about 200,000 clones, approximately 86% seen once. CDR3 length: 15 residues. The germline gives CDR1 SGDLS, CDR2 YYNGEE. Trimming took off 3 bases at V and 4 bases at J, with 15 bases between the two ends. The V gene is TRBV9, the J gene TRBJ2-3, with D hard to call. Material for sequencing was PBMCs or T cells enriched from blood (not recorded which). The clonotype comes from a woman between 35 and 50 years old with acute COVID-19. CDR3: CASSAGGSGADTQYF. CDR3 sequence (DNA): TGTGCCAGCAGCGCCGGCGGCTCTGGCGCAGATACGCAGTATTTT. The full variable domain, in which reference TRBV9 and TRBJ2-3 provide the parts outside the CDR3, is DSGVTQTPKHLITATGQRVTLRCSPRSGDLSVYWYQQSLDQGLQFLIQYYNGEERAKGNILERFSAQQFPDLHSELNLSSLELGDSALYFCASSAGGSGADTQYFGPGTRLTVL.